This entry lists 20 T cell receptor beta chains sequenced from one sample in a study of PD-1 blockade in classical Hodgkin lymphoma. TCRdb keeps only in-frame clones here, not all; method: immunoSEQ multiplex PCR. The data contain 45,000 to 60,000 clones, 81% of them seen just once; the ten biggest clones take up 16%. The patients all showed relapse after autologous stem cell transplantation, while their brentuximab vedotin exposure varied. This specimen consisted of peripheral blood mononuclear cells (PBMCs), obtained at baseline. The receptors were sampled from a human donor with classical Hodgkin lymphoma.

The sample holds one count of this clone. The V call is TRBV2, the J call TRBJ2-5, with unresolved D. The CDR3 consists of 13 residues. Trimming took off 8 bases at V and 5 bases at J, with 15 bases between the two ends. Germline V gene lookup returns CDR1 SNHLY and CDR2 FYNNEI. DNA for the CDR3: TGTGCCAGCGGGGAAGATGATCCGGAGACCCAGTACTTC. This encodes CASGEDDPETQYF.

The V and J genes are TRBV5-1 and TRBJ2-1; a weak D match, TRBD2 (6 bases). The germline V gene encodes CDR1 SGHRS and CDR2 YFSETQ. Trimming shortened V by 1 base and J by 8 bases, and 13 bases separated the two germline ends. CDR3 length equals 14 residues. The CDR3 DNA reads as TGCGCCAGCAGCTTGCCTCCTGGAGGGGATGAGCAGTTCTTC. Its protein product is CASSLPPGGDEQFF.

The chain links TRBV5-5 to TRBJ2-1; the D is unclear. Germline CDR1 SGHKS, CDR2 YYEKEE (reference sequence). This CDR3 has 16 residues. Trimming removed 4 bases at V and 0 bases at J, with 14 bases between. The CDR3 nucleotides read TGTGCCAGCAGCATCCGATTTGGGGACTCCTACAATGAGCAGTTCTTC. As protein: CASSIRFGDSYNEQFF.

This sequence joins TRBV11-3 and TRBJ2-4; unclear D gene. There are 12 residues in the CDR3. CDR1 and CDR2 (germline): SGHNT, YENEEA. Deletions cut 3 bases from V and 5 bases from J, with 5 bases between. The CDR3 DNA is TGTGCCAGCAGCTTGGCGCAAAACATTCAGTACTTC. This encodes CASSLAQNIQYF.

The chain uses TRBV6-1 and TRBJ2-2; D may be TRBD2 (6 bases). CDR1 is MNHNS and CDR2 is SASEGT in the germline V gene. There are 15 residues in the CDR3. Trimming removed 7 bases from V and 5 bases from J, with 17 bases in between. The DNA for the CDR3 is TGTGCCAGCACCAATCGGCGGGGAGGTACCGGGGAGCTGTTTTTT. Translated: CASTNRRGGTGELFF.

The CDR3 here is CASRDGQNEKLFF. DNA for the CDR3: TGTGCCAGCAGAGACGGACAAAATGAAAAACTGTTTTTT. The genes are TRBV2 and TRBJ1-4; weak D call: TRBD1 (5 bases). The CDR3 is 13 amino acids. CDR1 and CDR2 from the germline V gene are SNHLY and FYNNEI. V dropped 6 bases and J dropped 5 bases, with 10 bases sitting between them.

Only one count was recorded for this clone. V and J are TRBV28 and TRBJ2-1, with 7 bases aligning to TRBD2. Germline loops: CDR1 MDHEN, CDR2 SYDVKM. The CDR3 runs 14 residues. The ends lost 2 bases at V and 7 bases at J; junction bases unmatched: 5. CDR3 sequence: CASSLAGVGNEQFF. The CDR3 DNA is TGTGCCAGCAGTTTAGCGGGAGTAGGTAATGAGCAGTTCTTC.

The CDR3 nucleotides read TGTGCCAGCGGTCTAGCGGAGGGGACCGATACGCAGTATTTT. Its translation: CASGLAEGTDTQYF. The chain couples TRBV2 to TRBJ2-3; 7 nucleotides match TRBD2. V lost 8 bases, J lost 6 bases, and 11 bases stayed unmatched. CDR1 and CDR2 from the germline V gene are SNHLY and FYNNEI. The length of the CDR3 is 14 residues. Based on the CDR3 plus reference TRBV2 and TRBJ2-3, the full variable domain is EPEVTQTPSHQVTQMGQEVILRCVPISNHLYFYWYRQILGQKVEFLVSFYNNEISEKSEIFDDQFSVERPDGSNFTLKIRSTKLEDSAMYFCASGLAEGTDTQYFGPGTRLTVL.

This rearrangement joins TRBV5-1 to TRBJ1-4; the D gene is possibly TRBD1 (5 bases). CDR3 length equals 13 residues. The ends were cut back, 5 bases at V and 7 bases at J, with 12 bases in the middle. Germline loops: CDR1 SGHRS, CDR2 YFSETQ. The CDR3 is CASREGPGEKLFF. CDR3 nucleotide sequence: TGCGCCAGCAGGGAGGGGCCGGGTGAAAAACTGTTTTTT.

This chain uses TRBV30 with TRBJ1-5, with 7 bases lining up with TRBD1. This CDR3 region has 13 residues. V dropped 2 bases and J dropped 6; count of bases not matched to a gene: 4. Germline V gene sequence: CDR1 GTSNPN, CDR2 SVGIG (reference sequence). This CDR3 is CAWSSDRAQPQHF. For the CDR3, the DNA is TGTGCCTGGAGTTCCGACAGGGCTCAGCCCCAGCATTTT.

The rearrangement uses TRBV7-2 and TRBJ2-3, with D unresolved. CDR3 size: 13 residues. Germline loops: CDR1 SGHTA, CDR2 FQGNSA. V was pared by 1 base and J by 2 bases, with 4 bases between. The CDR3 nucleotides read TGTGCCAGCAGCTTAGACATCACAGATACGCAGTATTTT. Protein: CASSLDITDTQYF.

This clone has only one observation. The chain recombines TRBV7-2 with TRBJ2-1; 7 bases are shared with TRBD2. The CDR3 has 15 residues. The junction had 8 bases not matched to a gene; V was cut back by 5 bases and J by 4 bases. The germline V gene encodes CDR1 SGHTA and CDR2 FQGNSA. CDR3 in DNA: TGTGCCAGCAGCCCAGCGGGGCTCCTTTACAATGAGCAGTTCTTC. Residues: CASSPAGLLYNEQFF.

V usage is TRBV27 and J usage is TRBJ1-5, with D possibly being TRBD1 (6 bases). Germline V gives CDR1 MNHEY, CDR2 SMNVEV (reference sequence). This CDR3 is 14 amino acids long. Trimming cost V 5 bases and J 2 bases, with 10 bases left between them. CDR3 sequence: CASSPGVGNQPQHF. The CDR3, as DNA: TGTGCCAGCAGTCCAGGGGTCGGCAATCAGCCCCAGCATTTT.

This chain connects TRBV7-2 to TRBJ2-4, with 7 bases that match TRBD1. The J segment lost 6 bases and the V segment lost 5 bases, leaving 7 bases of the junction unmatched. Per germline, CDR1 SGHTA and CDR2 FQGNSA. This CDR3 has 14 residues. The CDR3 protein is CASSPSWTGNIQYF. The CDR3 coding sequence is TGTGCCAGCAGCCCTAGCTGGACAGGAAACATTCAGTACTTC.

The chain carries TRBV6-5 and TRBJ1-2; D remains ambiguous. The CDR3 sequence is 13 residues long. CDR1 is MNHEY and CDR2 is SVGAGI in the germline V gene. V lost 0 bases and J 8 bases, leaving 10 bases between the germline ends. The CDR3 sequence is CASSYSRVSGYTF. The CDR3 nucleotides read TGTGCCAGCAGTTACTCCCGGGTGAGCGGCTACACCTTC.

The chain is built from TRBV4-3 and TRBJ2-7; tentatively, D is TRBD1 or TRBD2 (5 bases each). CDR1 LGHNA and CDR2 YSLEER come from the germline V gene. Trimming removed 0 bases at V and 4 bases at J, with 13 bases between. CDR3 length: 15 amino acids. CDR3 loop: CASSQDGTAAYEQYF. The DNA of the CDR3 is TGCGCCAGCAGCCAAGATGGGACCGCCGCTTACGAGCAGTACTTC.

This chain links TRBV11-1 with TRBJ2-7, with a weak D call TRBD1 (6 bases). V was shortened by 4 bases and J by 2 bases, with 9 bases between the two germline ends. The germline gives CDR1 SGHAT, CDR2 FQDESV (reference sequence). The CDR3 extends over 13 amino acids. The CDR3 DNA sequence: TGTGCCAGCAGCTATACAGGGACCTACGAGCAGTACTTC. Translating it yields CASSYTGTYEQYF.

The rearrangement uses TRBV20-1 and TRBJ2-1, with 7 bases that match TRBD2. Trimming at V came to 8 bases and at J to 9 bases, leaving 4 bases not matched to a gene. The CDR3 runs 10 residues. CDR1 and CDR2 (germline): DFQATT, SNEGSKA (reference sequence). The CDR3 DNA reads as TGCAGTCTCTGGGGGGGTGAGCAGTTCTTC. Translating gives CSLWGGEQFF.

This clone was found once. Sequence at one end of the junction differs from germline and may be a read error. The chain recombines TRBV7-2 with TRBJ2-1; perhaps TRBD2 as D (5 bases). Germline CDR1 is SGHTA and CDR2 is FQGNSA. This CDR3 contains 12 residues. The DNA for the CDR3 is TGTGCCAGCAGCTCCCGAGGGCCACCCTTGATCTTC. It translates to CASSSRGPPLIF.

The J gene is TRBJ2-1, the V gene TRBV28; 10 bases agree with TRBD2. Trimming cost V 6 bases and J 5 bases; bases outside gene matches: 10. The CDR3 has 16 residues. CDR1 is MDHEN, CDR2 SYDVKM, per germline. CDR3 DNA sequence: TGTGCCAGCAGGGGACCGGGGCTAGCGGGGGACAATGAGCAGTTCTTC. It yields the protein CASRGPGLAGDNEQFF.